The present entry profiles one TCR beta chain with its context. No antigen is known for it. The sample's treatment: approximately nine-day PBMC culture with coronavirus spike peptide pools or control peptides (ViraFEST assay). V gave up 12 bases and J gave up 0 bases; unmatched junction bases: 6. The CDR3 is 14 amino acids. Germline CDR1 and CDR2: KGHDR and SFDVKD. Scientists ran DNA taken from cultured CD4+ T cells through the Oncomine TCR Beta short-read assay for sequencing. TCRdb re-called the PCR reads with MiXCR, one entry per CDR3 protein. The table includes about 16,000 distinct CDR3 sequences, approximately 68% detected once. The source of the sample is a study of vaccination and CD4 T cells after COVID-19. The wider study: Either the Pfizer-BioNTech BNT162b2 or Moderna mRNA-1273 vaccine was given as two doses. The stimulus for the cells was overlapping spike peptides derived from SARS-CoV-2, HCoV-NL63, HCoV-OC43 and HCoV-229E. Some control cultures received a CEFX pool, which served as the positive control. Others received an HIV-1 Nef pool or no peptide.

The study's findings and limits: In convalescent patients, 304 of 307 vaccine-specific clones were mono-reactive for SARS-CoV-2 spike.

The specimen sequenced was CD4+ T cells from blood, cultured in vitro. This TCR was recovered from a human donor who had recovered from COVID-19. This chain joins TRBV24-1 and TRBJ2-2; TRBD1 matches 7 bases. The CDR3 here is CAVTGTANTGELFF. The CDR3 region has the DNA TGTGCCGTTACGGGGACAGCGAACACCGGGGAGCTGTTTTTT.